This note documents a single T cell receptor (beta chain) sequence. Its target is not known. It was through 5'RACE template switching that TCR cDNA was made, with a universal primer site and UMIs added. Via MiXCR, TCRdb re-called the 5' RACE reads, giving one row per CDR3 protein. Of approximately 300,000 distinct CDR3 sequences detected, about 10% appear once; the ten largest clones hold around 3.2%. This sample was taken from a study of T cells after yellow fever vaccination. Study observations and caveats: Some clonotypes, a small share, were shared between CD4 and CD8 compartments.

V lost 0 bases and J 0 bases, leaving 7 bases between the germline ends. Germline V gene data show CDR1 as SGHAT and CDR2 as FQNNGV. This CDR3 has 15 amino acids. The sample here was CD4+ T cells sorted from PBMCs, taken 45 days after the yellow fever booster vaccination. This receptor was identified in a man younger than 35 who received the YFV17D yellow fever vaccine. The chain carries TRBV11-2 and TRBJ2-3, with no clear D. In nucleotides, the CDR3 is TGTGCCAGCAGCTTAGAAGGGCTAAGCACAGATACGCAGTATTTT. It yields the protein CASSLEGLSTDTQYF. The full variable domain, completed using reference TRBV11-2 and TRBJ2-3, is EAGVAQSPRYKIIEKRQSVAFWCNPISGHATLYWYQQILGQGPKLLIQFQNNGVVDDSQLPKDRFSAERLKGVDSTLKIQPAKLEDSAVYLCASSLEGLSTDTQYFGPGTRLTVL.